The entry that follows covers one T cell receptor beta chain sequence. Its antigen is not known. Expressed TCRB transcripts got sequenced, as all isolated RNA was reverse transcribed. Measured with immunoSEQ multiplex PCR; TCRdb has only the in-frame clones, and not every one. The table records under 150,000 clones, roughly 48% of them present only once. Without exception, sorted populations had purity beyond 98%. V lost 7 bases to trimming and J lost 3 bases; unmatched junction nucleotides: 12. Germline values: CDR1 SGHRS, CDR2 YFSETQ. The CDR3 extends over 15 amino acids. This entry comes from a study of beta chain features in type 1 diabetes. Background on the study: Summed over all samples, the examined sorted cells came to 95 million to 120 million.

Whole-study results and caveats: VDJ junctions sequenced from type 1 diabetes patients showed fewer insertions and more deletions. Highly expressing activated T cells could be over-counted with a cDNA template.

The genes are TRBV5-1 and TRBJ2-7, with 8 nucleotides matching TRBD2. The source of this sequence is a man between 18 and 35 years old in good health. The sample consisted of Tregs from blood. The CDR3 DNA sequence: TGCGCCAGCCGCTCCCTCGAACTAGCGGTCTACGAGCAGTACTTC. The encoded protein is CASRSLELAVYEQYF.